This T cell receptor (beta chain) originates from a study of shared clonotypes between healthy human individuals. Regarding the study as a whole: With few donors, the genetic and exposure-history diversity represented was limited.

Assay: immunoSEQ multiplex PCR; the TCRdb copy retains only in-frame clones and omits some. This table holds 2 million or so clones, 95% found once. Regarding this clone: No antigen is known for it.

This sequence originates from a man between 18 and 35 years old in good health. The material sequenced was naive CD4+ T cells sorted from blood. As to subset: CD45RA+ positively selected.

CDR3 region: CASSFSGGKNNEQFF. CDR3 in DNA: TGTGCCAGCAGCTTTAGCGGGGGGAAGAACAATGAGCAGTTCTTC. The genes are TRBV9 and TRBJ2-1, with 10 bases aligning to TRBD2. Germline values: CDR1 SGDLS, CDR2 YYNGEE. The V segment lost 4 bases and the J segment 5 bases; nucleotides outside the gene matches: 6. The CDR3 spans 15 residues.